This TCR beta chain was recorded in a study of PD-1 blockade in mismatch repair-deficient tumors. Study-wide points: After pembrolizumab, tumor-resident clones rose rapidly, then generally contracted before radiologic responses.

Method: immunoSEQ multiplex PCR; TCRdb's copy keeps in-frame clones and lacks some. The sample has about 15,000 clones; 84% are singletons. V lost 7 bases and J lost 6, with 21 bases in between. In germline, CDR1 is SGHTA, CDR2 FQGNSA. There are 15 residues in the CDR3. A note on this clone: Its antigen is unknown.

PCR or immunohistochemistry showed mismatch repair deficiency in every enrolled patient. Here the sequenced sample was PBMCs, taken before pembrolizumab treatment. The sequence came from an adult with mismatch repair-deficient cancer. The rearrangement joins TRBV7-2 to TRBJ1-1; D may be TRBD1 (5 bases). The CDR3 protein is CASKLGSWGAAEAFF. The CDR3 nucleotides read TGTGCCAGCAAACTAGGGTCGTGGGGCGCGGCTGAAGCTTTCTTT.